The next 18 T cell receptor beta chains were all read from a single sample in a study of blood T cells in healthy people across ages. The use of a sample-barcoded 5' primer and a J-beta primer mix characterized a second PCR of roughly 6 to 11 cycles. Each CDR3 protein gets one entry after TCRdb re-called the 5' RACE reads with MiXCR. This sample has just under 900,000 distinct CDR3 sequences; around 26% occur once, and the top ten carry 17%. The sequenced sample was blood. Receptors were obtained from a woman older than 75 in good health.

The table lists this clonotype with many counts. The chain employs TRBV7-2 and TRBJ2-4, with D hard to call. Trimming shortened V by 5 bases and J by 4 bases, and 12 bases separated the two germline ends. The CDR3 totals 14 residues. Germline loops: CDR1 SGHTA, CDR2 FQGNSA. The CDR3 protein is CASSPPGQKNIQYF. In DNA form, the CDR3 reads TGTGCCAGCAGCCCCCCGGGCCAAAAAAACATTCAGTACTTC. The full variable domain, with the rest looked up from reference TRBV7-2 and TRBJ2-4, is GAGVSQSPSNKVTEKGKDVELRCDPISGHTALYWYRQSLGQGLEFLIYFQGNSAPDKSGLPSDRFSAERTGGSVSTLTIQRTQQEDSAVYLCASSPPGQKNIQYFGAGTRLSVL.

The V gene is TRBV6-5, the J gene TRBJ2-1; D possibly corresponds to TRBD2 (5 bases). The CDR3 consists of 15 residues. Trimming took 7 bases from V and 7 from J, leaving 20 bases between them. Germline lookup yields CDR1 MNHEY and CDR2 SVGAGI. The CDR3 spells CASIYPGKSGNEQFF. The CDR3, as DNA: TGTGCCAGCATCTATCCCGGGAAAAGTGGTAATGAGCAGTTCTTC.

About this clonotype itself: A much larger clone differs by one base, so this may be a read error. This CDR3 is CTSSPLTLGGNEQFF. The CDR3 DNA is TGTACCAGCTCACCCTTGACCCTGGGGGGGAATGAGCAGTTCTTC. J is TRBJ2-1 and V is TRBV18, with 7 bases aligning to TRBD2. The germline CDR1 and CDR2 sequences are KGHSH and LQKENI. CDR3 length: 15 amino acids.

On this clonotype itself: A read error is possible here, since a much larger clone lies one base away. The V call is TRBV10-1, the J call TRBJ1-2, with D maybe TRBD1 (5 bases). CDR1 and CDR2 from the germline V gene are WNHNN and SYGVQD (reference sequence). The CDR3 is 12 residues long. CDR3: CASSEGGDGHTF. CDR3 sequence (DNA): TGCGCCAGCAGTGAGGGGGGAGATGGCCACACCTTC.

The chain combines TRBV10-3 with TRBJ2-6; possibly TRBD1 for D (5 bases). The germline V gene has CDR1 ENHRY and CDR2 SYGVKD. V dropped 11 bases and J dropped 2 bases, with 16 bases sitting between them. The CDR3 covers 15 residues. The CDR3 is CAATSQGTGANVLTF. CDR3 in DNA: TGTGCCGCGACCTCCCAGGGTACTGGGGCCAACGTCCTGACTTTC.

This clonotype was counted many times. This chain connects TRBV6-5 to TRBJ2-7; no reliable D call. The CDR3 totals 11 residues. The germline V gene has CDR1 MNHEY and CDR2 SVGAGI. Trimming pared 2 bases from V and 5 bases from J, leaving 4 bases between. The CDR3 sequence: CASSYADEQYF. CDR3 nucleotides: TGTGCCAGCAGTTACGCCGACGAGCAGTACTTC.

As regards this clonotype: Given a much more abundant clone one base away, this may be a read error. The gene calls are TRBV12-3 or TRBV12-4 and TRBJ2-1; D is ambiguous. The length of the CDR3 is 17 residues. V lost 6 bases to trimming and J lost 0 bases, with 18 bases between them. The chain's CDR3 is CASSDPTASSSYNEQFF. DNA for the CDR3: TGTGCCAGCAGCGACCCTACAGCCTCGAGCTCCTACAATGAGCAGTTCTTC.

As concerns this clonotype: A much larger clone differs by one base, so this may be a read error. The J gene is TRBJ2-4, the V gene TRBV14; D is unresolved. CDR3 size: 16 residues. The germline V and J ends were trimmed by 5 bases and 8 bases, with 22 bases remaining between them. Germline CDR1 reads SGHDN; CDR2 reads FVKESK. In nucleotides, the CDR3 is TGTGCCAGCAGCGAGCTCCGGGCAAGGTCTGAGGACATTCAGTACTTC. The encoded protein is CASSELRARSEDIQYF.

This clonotype was counted at least ten times. V usage is TRBV7-9 and J usage is TRBJ2-3, with TRBD2 matching over 9 bases. Germline V gives CDR1 SEHNR, CDR2 FQNEAQ (reference sequence). The CDR3 is made up of 16 amino acids. Trimming removed 5 bases from V and 3 bases from J; junction bases left unmatched: 9. The CDR3: CASSPWGSGGTDTQYF. In DNA, the CDR3 is TGTGCCAGCAGCCCCTGGGGTAGCGGGGGAACAGATACGCAGTATTTT.

The table lists this clonotype with many counts. V and J are TRBV5-1 and TRBJ2-1; TRBD1 is a possible D gene (5 bases). From germline, CDR1 is SGHRS and CDR2 YFSETQ. The CDR3 length is 14 residues. V was trimmed by 2 bases and J by 3 bases, leaving 9 bases between them. This chain's CDR3 is CASSLTGYYNEQFF. The CDR3 DNA reads as TGCGCCAGCAGCTTAACAGGTTACTACAATGAGCAGTTCTTC.

The sample holds many counts of this clonotype. The gene calls are TRBV7-2 and TRBJ2-1, with a possible D match to TRBD1 (6 bases). Germline lookup yields CDR1 SGHTA and CDR2 FQGNSA. Trimming pared 3 bases from V and 0 bases from J, leaving 9 bases between. The CDR3 totals 15 residues. The DNA of the CDR3 is TGTGCCAGCAGCTTCTGGGGGCCCTCCTACAATGAGCAGTTCTTC. Translation: CASSFWGPSYNEQFF.

This clonotype has at least ten counts. The genes are TRBV28 and TRBJ2-5, with D tentatively TRBD1 (6 bases). Germline CDR1 and CDR2: MDHEN and SYDVKM. This CDR3 spans 14 amino acids. Trimming shortened V by 6 bases and J by 4 bases, and 15 bases separated the two germline ends. The CDR3 DNA reads as TGTGCCAGCAGCCCAACAGGGCCCGTAGAGACCCAGTACTTC. Protein: CASSPTGPVETQYF. Looking up the rest from reference TRBV28 and TRBJ2-5 gives the full variable domain: DVKVTQSSRYLVKRTGEKVFLECVQDMDHENMFWYRQDPGLGLRLIYFSYDVKMKEKGDIPEGYSVSREKKERFSLILESASTNQTSMYLCASSPTGPVETQYFGPGTRLLVL.

As regards this clonotype: At one of its ends the junction is not consistent with the germline gene, which may arise from a read error. V gene TRBV4-3 combines with J gene TRBJ1-2, with no clear D. The CDR3 is 13 amino acids. From germline, CDR1 is LGHNA and CDR2 YSLEER. CDR3 bases: TGCGCCAGCAGCCAAGACGGTCACTATGTCTACACCTTC. This codes for CASSQDGHYVYTF.

In this sample, this clonotype turned up many times. The rearrangement joins TRBV20-1 to TRBJ2-7; D is perhaps TRBD2 (6 bases). Germline CDR1 reads DFQATT; CDR2 reads SNEGSKA (reference sequence). There are 15 residues in the CDR3. V dropped 0 bases and J dropped 0 bases, with 12 bases sitting between them. CDR3: CSARDTRGFSYEQYF. The CDR3 DNA reads as TGCAGTGCTAGAGATACCCGGGGGTTCTCCTACGAGCAGTACTTC.

This clonotype was seen repeatedly, ten times or more. CDR3 protein: CASSSSGGGGDTQYF. CDR3 coding DNA: TGTGCCAGCAGCTCGAGCGGGGGTGGGGGAGATACGCAGTATTTT. The chain links TRBV7-2 to TRBJ2-3, with TRBD2 identical over 8 bases. J lost 5 bases, V lost 4 bases, and 8 bases had no gene match. The CDR3 runs 15 residues. Per germline, CDR1 SGHTA and CDR2 FQGNSA.

This clonotype was counted at least ten times. The chain uses TRBV5-1 and TRBJ2-5; D is undetermined. The germline V gene has CDR1 SGHRS and CDR2 YFSETQ. V lost 3 bases, J lost 5 bases, and 11 bases lay in between. The CDR3 is 13 residues long. The CDR3: CASSSLGLETQYF. DNA of the CDR3: TGCGCCAGCAGCTCCCTTGGGCTGGAGACCCAGTACTTC.

This sequence joins TRBV27 and TRBJ1-2; D is possibly TRBD1 (6 bases). The CDR3 is 16 amino acids. Trimming left V 5 bases short and J 7 bases short, with 23 bases between. Per germline, CDR1 MNHEY and CDR2 SMNVEV (reference sequence). This CDR3 reads CASSPLQGHPGGGYTF. In DNA, the CDR3 is TGTGCCAGCAGTCCTCTCCAGGGACATCCTGGAGGTGGCTACACCTTC.

Only a few counts were recorded for this clonotype. The V and J genes are TRBV7-2 and TRBJ2-1; no reliable D call. The germline V gene encodes CDR1 SGHTA and CDR2 FQGNSA. Trimming took off 1 base at V and 7 bases at J, with 23 bases between the two ends. The CDR3 length is 18 residues. The CDR3 DNA is TGTGCCAGCAGCTTAGAAGTGTCGGTTTTCACAACCGGGAATGAGCAGTTCTTC. This gives the protein CASSLEVSVFTTGNEQFF.